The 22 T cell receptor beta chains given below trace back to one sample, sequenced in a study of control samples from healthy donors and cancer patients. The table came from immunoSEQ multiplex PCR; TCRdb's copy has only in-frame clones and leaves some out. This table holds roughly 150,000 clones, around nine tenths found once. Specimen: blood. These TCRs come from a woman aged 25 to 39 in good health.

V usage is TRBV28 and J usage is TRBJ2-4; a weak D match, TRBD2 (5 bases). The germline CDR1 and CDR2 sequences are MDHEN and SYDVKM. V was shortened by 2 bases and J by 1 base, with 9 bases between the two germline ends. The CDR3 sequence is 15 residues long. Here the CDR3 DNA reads TGTGCCAGCAGTTTAGAGGGATCGGCCAAAAACATTCAGTACTTC. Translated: CASSLEGSAKNIQYF.

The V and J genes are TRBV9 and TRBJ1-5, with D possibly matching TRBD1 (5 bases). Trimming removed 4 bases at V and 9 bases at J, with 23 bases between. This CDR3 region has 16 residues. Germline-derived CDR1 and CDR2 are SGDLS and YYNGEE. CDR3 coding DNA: TGTGCCAGCAGCCCAGCCCGGGGGAGGCAGGAGGGGCCCCAGCATTTT. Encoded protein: CASSPARGRQEGPQHF.

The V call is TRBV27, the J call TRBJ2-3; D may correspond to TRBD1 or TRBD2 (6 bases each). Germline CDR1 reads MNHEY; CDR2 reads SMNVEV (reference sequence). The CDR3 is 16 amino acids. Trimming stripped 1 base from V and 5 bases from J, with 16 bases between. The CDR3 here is CASSLFRRGPQDTQYF. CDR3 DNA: TGTGCCAGCAGTTTATTCCGCCGGGGGCCCCAAGATACGCAGTATTTT.

The CDR3 DNA follows: TGTGCCAGCAGGACGGGAGGGTACTCCTACGAGCAGTACTTC. Protein: CASRTGGYSYEQYF. The V and J genes are TRBV28 and TRBJ2-7; 8 bases match TRBD2. Germline V gene sequence: CDR1 MDHEN, CDR2 SYDVKM. The CDR3 is made up of 14 amino acids. V lost 6 bases, J lost 0 bases, and 4 bases stayed unmatched.

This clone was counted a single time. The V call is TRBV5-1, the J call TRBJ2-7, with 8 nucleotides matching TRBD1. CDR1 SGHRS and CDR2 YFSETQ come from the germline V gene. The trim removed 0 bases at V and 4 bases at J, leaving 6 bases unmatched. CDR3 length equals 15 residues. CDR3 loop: CASSLEGRGLYEQYF. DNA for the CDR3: TGCGCCAGCAGCTTGGAGGGCAGGGGGCTGTACGAGCAGTACTTC.

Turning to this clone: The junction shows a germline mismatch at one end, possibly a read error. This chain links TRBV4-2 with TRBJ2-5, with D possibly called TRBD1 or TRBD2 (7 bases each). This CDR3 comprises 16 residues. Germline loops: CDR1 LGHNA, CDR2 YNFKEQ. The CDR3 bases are TGTGCCAGCAGCGGGCGGGAGTTCACAGGGGTGGAGGAGCGACACTTC. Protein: CASSGREFTGVEERHF.

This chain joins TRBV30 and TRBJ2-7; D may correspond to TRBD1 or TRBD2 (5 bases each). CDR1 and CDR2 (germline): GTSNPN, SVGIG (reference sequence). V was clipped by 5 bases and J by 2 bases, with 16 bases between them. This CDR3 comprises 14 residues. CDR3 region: CAWDRDARTYEQYF. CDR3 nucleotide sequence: TGTGCCTGGGATCGGGACGCAAGGACCTACGAGCAGTACTTC. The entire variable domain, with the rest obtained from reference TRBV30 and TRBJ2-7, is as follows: SQTIHQWPATLVQPVGSPLSLECTVEGTSNPNLYWYRQAAGRGLQLLFYSVGIGQISSEVPQNLSASRPQDRQFILSSKKLLLSDSGFYLCAWDRDARTYEQYFGPGTRLTVT.

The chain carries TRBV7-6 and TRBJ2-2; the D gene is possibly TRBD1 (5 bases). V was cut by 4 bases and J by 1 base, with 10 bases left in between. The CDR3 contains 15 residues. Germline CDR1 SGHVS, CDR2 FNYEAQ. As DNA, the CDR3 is TGTGCCAGCAGCTCTCCAGGACAGAACACCGGGGAGCTGTTTTTT. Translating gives CASSSPGQNTGELFF. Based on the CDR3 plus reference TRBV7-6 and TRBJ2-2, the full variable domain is GAGVSQSPRYKVTKRGQDVALRCDPISGHVSLYWYRQALGQGPEFLTYFNYEAQQDKSGLPNDRFSAERPEGSISTLTIQRTEQRDSAMYRCASSSPGQNTGELFFGEGSRLTVL.

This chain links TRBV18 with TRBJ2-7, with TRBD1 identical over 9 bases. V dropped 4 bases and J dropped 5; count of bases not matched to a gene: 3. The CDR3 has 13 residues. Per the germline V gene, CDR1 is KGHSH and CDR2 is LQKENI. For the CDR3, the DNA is TGTGCCAGCTCACGGGGACAGGGCGACGAGCAGTACTTC. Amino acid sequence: CASSRGQGDEQYF.

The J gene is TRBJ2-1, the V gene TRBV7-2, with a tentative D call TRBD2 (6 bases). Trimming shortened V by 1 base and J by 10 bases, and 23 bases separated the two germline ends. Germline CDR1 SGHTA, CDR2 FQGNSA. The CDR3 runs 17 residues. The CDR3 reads CASSLVVGSRESEEQFF. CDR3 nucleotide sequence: TGTGCCAGCAGCTTAGTGGTCGGCTCCCGGGAGTCGGAAGAGCAGTTCTTC.

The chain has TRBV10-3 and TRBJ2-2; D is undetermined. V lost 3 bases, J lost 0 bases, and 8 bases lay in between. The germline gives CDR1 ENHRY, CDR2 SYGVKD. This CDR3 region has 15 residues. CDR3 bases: TGTGCCATCAGTGATTGGGCCCCGAACACCGGGGAGCTGTTTTTT. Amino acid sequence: CAISDWAPNTGELFF.

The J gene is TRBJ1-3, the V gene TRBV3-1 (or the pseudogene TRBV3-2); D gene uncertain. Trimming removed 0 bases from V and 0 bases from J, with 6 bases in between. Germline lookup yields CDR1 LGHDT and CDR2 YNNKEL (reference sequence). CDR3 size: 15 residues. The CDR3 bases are TGTGCCAGCAGCCAAGACCTAGTCTCTGGAAACACCATATATTTT. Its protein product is CASSQDLVSGNTIYF.

The CDR3 protein is CASRHNTNTEAFF. In nucleotides, the CDR3 is TGTGCCAGCAGACATAACACGAACACTGAAGCTTTCTTT. The chain couples TRBV12-3 or TRBV12-4 to TRBJ1-1; no clear D gene. The V gene lost 6 bases and the J gene lost 1 base, with 9 bases spanning the gap. This CDR3 is 13 amino acids long.

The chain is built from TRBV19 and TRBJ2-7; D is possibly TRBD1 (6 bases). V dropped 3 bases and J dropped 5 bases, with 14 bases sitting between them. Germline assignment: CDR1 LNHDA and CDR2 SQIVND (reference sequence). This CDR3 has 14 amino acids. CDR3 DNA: TGTGCCAGTAGTATTCGGGCAGGGGTGGACGAGCAGTACTTC. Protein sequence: CASSIRAGVDEQYF.

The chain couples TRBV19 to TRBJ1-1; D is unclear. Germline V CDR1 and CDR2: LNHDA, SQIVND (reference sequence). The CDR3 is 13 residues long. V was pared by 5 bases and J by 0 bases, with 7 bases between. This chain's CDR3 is CASSPQLNTEAFF. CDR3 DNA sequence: TGTGCCAGTAGTCCGCAGCTGAACACTGAAGCTTTCTTT.

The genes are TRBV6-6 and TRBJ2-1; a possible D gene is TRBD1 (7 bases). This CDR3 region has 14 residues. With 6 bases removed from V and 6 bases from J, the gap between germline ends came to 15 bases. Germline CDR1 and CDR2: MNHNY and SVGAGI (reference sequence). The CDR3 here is CASSSEQGGNEQFF. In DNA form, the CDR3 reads TGTGCCAGCAGCTCCGAGCAGGGGGGCAATGAGCAGTTCTTC.

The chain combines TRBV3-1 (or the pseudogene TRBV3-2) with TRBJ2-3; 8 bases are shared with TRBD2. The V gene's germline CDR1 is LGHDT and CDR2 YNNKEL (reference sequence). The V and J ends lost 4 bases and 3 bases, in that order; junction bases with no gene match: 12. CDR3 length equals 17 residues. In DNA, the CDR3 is TGTGCCAGCAGCCGGAGCGGGAGTGTGGAGGGGACAGATACGCAGTATTTT. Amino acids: CASSRSGSVEGTDTQYF.

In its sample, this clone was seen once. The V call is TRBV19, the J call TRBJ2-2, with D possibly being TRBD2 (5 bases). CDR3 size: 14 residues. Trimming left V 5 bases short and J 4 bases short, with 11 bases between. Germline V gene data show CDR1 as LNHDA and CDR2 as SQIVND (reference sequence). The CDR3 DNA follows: TGTGCCAGTAGTGTGGGAGTGAGCACCGGGGAGCTGTTTTTT. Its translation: CASSVGVSTGELFF.

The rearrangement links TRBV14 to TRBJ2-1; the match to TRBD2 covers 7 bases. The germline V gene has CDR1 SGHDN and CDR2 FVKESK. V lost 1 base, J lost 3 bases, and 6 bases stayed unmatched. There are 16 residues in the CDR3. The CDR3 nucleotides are TGTGCCAGCAGCCAAGCCCGACTAGCAGGCTACAATGAGCAGTTCTTC. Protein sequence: CASSQARLAGYNEQFF.

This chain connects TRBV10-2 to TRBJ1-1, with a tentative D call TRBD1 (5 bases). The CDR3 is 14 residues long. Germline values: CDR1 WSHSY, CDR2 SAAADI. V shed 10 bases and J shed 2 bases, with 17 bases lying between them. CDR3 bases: TGCGCCACCATAACTGGACAACTCAACACTGAAGCTTTCTTT. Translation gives CATITGQLNTEAFF.

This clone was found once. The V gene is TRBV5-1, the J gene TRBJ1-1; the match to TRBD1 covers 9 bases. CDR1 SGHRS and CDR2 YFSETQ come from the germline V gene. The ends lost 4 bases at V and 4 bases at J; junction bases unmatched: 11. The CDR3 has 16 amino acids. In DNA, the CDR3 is TGCGCCAGCAGCCCTGGGCCAGACAGGGGGACCACTGAAGCTTTCTTT. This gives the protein CASSPGPDRGTTEAFF.

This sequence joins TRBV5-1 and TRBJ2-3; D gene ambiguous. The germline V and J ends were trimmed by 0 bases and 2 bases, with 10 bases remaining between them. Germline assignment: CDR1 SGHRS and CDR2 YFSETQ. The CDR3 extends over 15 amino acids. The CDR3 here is CASSLDGPYTDTQYF. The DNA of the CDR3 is TGCGCCAGCAGCTTGGATGGCCCTTACACAGATACGCAGTATTTT.